The 18 T cell receptor beta chains presented below share a single source sample, sequenced in a study of T cell responses to AZD1222 COVID-19 vaccine. Sequencing used immunoSEQ multiplex PCR; TCRdb keeps in-frame clones, though not all of them. The repertoire includes 90,000 to 100,000 clones, around nine tenths of them detected once, and 7.5% sits in the top ten. The specimen comprised peripheral blood, sampled on day 0 of AZD1222 vaccination. These receptors were taken from an adult in good health.

CDR3 DNA sequence: TGTGCCAGCGCCCCCAATTTGGTTAACAAAGAGACCCAGTACTTC. Translated: CASAPNLVNKETQYF. The chain employs TRBV6-6 and TRBJ2-5; D remains ambiguous. With 8 bases removed from V and 3 bases from J, the gap between germline ends came to 19 bases. Germline loops: CDR1 MNHNY, CDR2 SVGAGI (reference sequence). This CDR3 comprises 15 residues.

The count of this clone is one. The V call is TRBV7-9, the J call TRBJ1-2, with D possibly matching TRBD1 (5 bases). Per the germline V gene, CDR1 is SEHNR and CDR2 is FQNEAQ (reference sequence). The CDR3 spans 12 residues. Deletions cut 5 bases from V and 11 bases from J, with 15 bases between. CDR3 DNA: TGTGCCAGCAGCCTGACAGAATCTGGGTACACCTTC. Residues: CASSLTESGYTF.

In this sample, this clone turned up once. The chain employs TRBV29-1 and TRBJ1-1, with D tentatively TRBD1 (6 bases). This CDR3 spans 13 amino acids. CDR1 and CDR2 (germline): SQVTM, ANQGSEA. V lost 6 bases and J lost 2, with 13 bases in between. This CDR3 is CSVPTGTNTEAFF. The DNA of the CDR3 is TGCAGCGTACCAACAGGGACCAACACTGAAGCTTTCTTT.

The chain carries TRBV7-9 and TRBJ1-4, with TRBD1 matching 12 bases. The trim removed 10 bases at V and 8 bases at J, leaving 5 bases unmatched. CDR1 SEHNR and CDR2 FQNEAQ come from the germline V gene (reference sequence). There are 13 residues in the CDR3. The CDR3 reads CAISGTGGEKLFF. CDR3 sequence (DNA): TGTGCCATCTCGGGGACAGGGGGCGAAAAACTGTTTTTT.

The chain combines TRBV7-8 with TRBJ2-1, with 10 bases fitting TRBD2. Germline CDR1 and CDR2: SGHVS and FQNEAQ. V shed 5 bases, J shed 0 bases, and the junction held 4 bases outside the gene matches. This CDR3 is built from 16 residues. In DNA form, the CDR3 reads TGTGCCAGCAGCCCTCCTAGCGGGAGCTCCTACAATGAGCAGTTCTTC. It specifies CASSPPSGSSYNEQFF.

The chain is built from TRBV5-5 and TRBJ2-4; 14 positions match TRBD2. Germline assignment: CDR1 SGHKS and CDR2 YYEKEE (reference sequence). The trim removed 2 bases at V and 0 bases at J, leaving 4 bases unmatched. This CDR3 contains 18 residues. The CDR3 DNA follows: TGTGCCAGCAGCTTTAGACTAGCGGGAGGGGTAGCCAAAAACATTCAGTACTTC. Translating it yields CASSFRLAGGVAKNIQYF. The full variable domain, rest sourced from reference TRBV5-5 and TRBJ2-4, is DAGVTQSPTHLIKTRGQQVTLRCSPISGHKSVSWYQQVLGQGPQFIFQYYEKEERGRGNFPDRFSARQFPNYSSELNVNALLLGDSALYLCASSFRLAGGVAKNIQYFGAGTRLSVL.

This clone was counted once. V gene TRBV6-5 combines with J gene TRBJ2-5; D not resolved. Trimming stripped 0 bases from V and 0 bases from J, with 11 bases between. CDR1 and CDR2 (germline): MNHEY, SVGAGI. The CDR3 runs 16 residues. CDR3 DNA sequence: TGTGCCAGCAGTTACTCTGGCAAACTGTACCAAGAGACCCAGTACTTC. The encoded protein is CASSYSGKLYQETQYF.

This clone has a single count. This chain connects TRBV10-3 to TRBJ2-7, with 9 bases matching TRBD2. This CDR3 has 14 amino acids. V trimming: 4 bases; J trimming: 4 bases; junction bases outside the gene matches: 5. Germline V gene data show CDR1 as ENHRY and CDR2 as SYGVKD. CDR3 in amino acids: CAISVSGRIYEQYF. The CDR3 DNA follows: TGTGCCATCAGTGTTAGCGGGAGAATTTACGAGCAGTACTTC.

V is TRBV7-2 and J is TRBJ1-1, with TRBD1 as a possible D gene (6 bases). In germline, CDR1 is SGHTA, CDR2 FQGNSA. The ends were cut back, 5 bases at V and 1 base at J, with 8 bases in the middle. The CDR3 has 13 residues. CDR3 DNA: TGTGCCAGCAGCGTACAGGGGAACACTGAAGCTTTCTTT. This encodes CASSVQGNTEAFF.

Worth noting for this clone: The same CDR3 is also encoded by other DNA sequences in this sample. V usage is TRBV18 and J usage is TRBJ2-3; D is ambiguous. This CDR3 spans 13 amino acids. V gave up 0 bases and J gave up 0 bases, with 1 base separating them. The germline gives CDR1 KGHSH, CDR2 LQKENI. The CDR3, as DNA: TGTGCCAGCTCACCACCCAGCACAGATACGCAGTATTTT. It codes for CASSPPSTDTQYF.

The chain's CDR3 is CATSDPHRGYGDIQYF. DNA for the CDR3: TGTGCCACCAGTGATCCCCACCGGGGTTATGGGGACATTCAGTACTTC. This chain connects TRBV24-1 to TRBJ2-4; D may be TRBD2 (5 bases). V was pared by 3 bases and J by 8 bases, with 19 bases between. CDR1 KGHDR and CDR2 SFDVKD come from the germline V gene. This CDR3 region has 16 residues.

The gene calls are TRBV7-2 and TRBJ1-1; the D is unclear. The CDR3 has 13 residues. The V gene's germline CDR1 is SGHTA and CDR2 FQGNSA. With 5 bases removed from V and 0 bases from J, the gap between germline ends came to 7 bases. CDR3 sequence reads: CASSLQMNTEAFF. For the CDR3, the DNA is TGTGCCAGCAGCCTCCAGATGAACACTGAAGCTTTCTTT.

J is TRBJ2-7 and V is TRBV4-2, with D tentatively TRBD1 (6 bases). CDR3 length: 15 residues. The ends were cut back, 4 bases at V and 0 bases at J, with 13 bases in the middle. The germline CDR1 and CDR2 sequences are LGHNA and YNFKEQ. The CDR3, as DNA: TGTGCCAGCAGCCCAGTAGGACAGAGCTCCTACGAGCAGTACTTC. Its protein product is CASSPVGQSSYEQYF.

The chain has TRBV7-2 and TRBJ2-1; no clear D. Trimming pared 1 base from V and 8 bases from J, leaving 9 bases between. The CDR3 contains 13 residues. CDR1 is SGHTA and CDR2 is FQGNSA in the germline V gene. The CDR3 reads CASSLVGKDEQFF. In DNA form, the CDR3 reads TGTGCCAGCAGCTTAGTGGGTAAGGATGAGCAGTTCTTC.

The rearrangement uses TRBV7-3 and TRBJ2-3; no reliable D call. The V and J ends lost 2 bases and 2 bases respectively, with 20 bases between them. Germline V lookup: CDR1 SGHTA, CDR2 FQGTGA. The CDR3 sequence is 18 residues long. DNA for the CDR3: TGTGCCAGCAGCTTATTAAACAGAACGAAAGAAGCCACAGATACGCAGTATTTT. Its protein product is CASSLLNRTKEATDTQYF.

This clone was detected only a few times. The rearrangement joins TRBV6-2 or TRBV6-3 to TRBJ1-1, with 10 bases that match TRBD1. J was trimmed by 7 bases and V by 5 bases; bases with no gene match: 10. The CDR3 is 15 residues long. Germline assignment: CDR1 MNHEY and CDR2 SVGEGT. CDR3 DNA: TGTGCCAGCAGTCGTAGGGGGGGACAGGGGTTTGAAGCTTTCTTT. This codes for CASSRRGGQGFEAFF.

The chain combines TRBV25-1 with TRBJ1-4; D is uncertain. V was cut by 1 base and J by 0 bases, with 6 bases left in between. This CDR3 is built from 15 residues. CDR1 is MGHDK and CDR2 is SYGVNS in the germline V gene. The CDR3 DNA reads as TGTGCCAGCAGTGAATCGATAGCAACTAATGAAAAACTGTTTTTT. Residues: CASSESIATNEKLFF.

In this sample, this clone turned up once. The V gene is TRBV5-6, the J gene TRBJ1-2; D is uncertain. V lost 4 bases, J lost 5 bases, and 6 bases lay in between. This CDR3 is built from 11 residues. In germline, CDR1 is SGHDT, CDR2 YYEEEE. The CDR3 reads CASSEGYGYTF. The CDR3 DNA reads TGTGCCAGCAGCGAAGGGTATGGCTACACCTTC.